This T cell receptor beta chain stems from a study of T-cell memory formation after mild COVID-19. About the study: TCR clustering was largely donor specific.

A single record per CDR3 protein comes from TCRdb applying MiXCR to the 5' RACE reads. The sample contains 140,000 to 150,000 distinct CDR3 sequences, approximately 26% of which appear only once. Study-level findings and limits: Certain responding clones were present in pre-infection memory, suggesting participation of cross-reactive memory.

V dropped 5 bases and J dropped 6; count of bases not matched to a gene: 4. CDR3 length: 12 amino acids. As for this clonotype: Antigen: not known.

Sequencing was carried out using PBMCs or a T cell subset sorted from them (not recorded which). The receptor was isolated from an adult woman who had mild COVID-19 (a few samples of this study predate the infection). Cell type and time point are not known. J is TRBJ2-7 and V is TRBV12-3 or TRBV12-4, with TRBD1 identical over 7 bases. CDR3 bases: TGTGCCAGCAGTAGGACAGGACGCGAGCAGTACTTC. This codes for CASSRTGREQYF.